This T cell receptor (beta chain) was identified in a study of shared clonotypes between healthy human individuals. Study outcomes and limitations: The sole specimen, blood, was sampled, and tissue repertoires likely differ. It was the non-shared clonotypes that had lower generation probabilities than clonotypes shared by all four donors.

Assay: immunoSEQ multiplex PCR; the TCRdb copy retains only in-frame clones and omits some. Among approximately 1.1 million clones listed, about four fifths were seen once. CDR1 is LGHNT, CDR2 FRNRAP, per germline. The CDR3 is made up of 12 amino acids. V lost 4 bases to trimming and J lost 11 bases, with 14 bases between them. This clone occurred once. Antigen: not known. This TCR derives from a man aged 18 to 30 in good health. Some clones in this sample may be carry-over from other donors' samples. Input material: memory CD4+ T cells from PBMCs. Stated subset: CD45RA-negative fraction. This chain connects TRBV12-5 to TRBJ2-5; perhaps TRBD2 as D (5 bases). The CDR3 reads CASGSDSRKQYF. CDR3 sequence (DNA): TGTGCTAGTGGTTCGGACTCAAGAAAACAGTACTTC.